These T cell receptor beta chains were read from a single sample in a study of graft-versus-host responses after intestinal transplantation. Antigen specificity for these receptors is unknown. Some clones are missing from TCRdb's copy, which holds only in-frame ones; the method was immunoSEQ multiplex PCR. Of about 86,000 clones in the sample, about 87% were seen once. Sample: unstimulated CD4+ T cells sorted from spleen or lymph node cells, taken before transplant. These TCRs come from a human donor who was the organ donor for an intestinal transplant. The CDR3 runs from the conserved cysteine through the conserved F or W. A D gene is named only where the DNA matches it firmly. Only some rows state a clone size, as once, few, many or a class for expanded clones.

abundance: .; d_gene: TRBD1; v_gene: TRBV29-1; j_gene: TRBJ1-1; CDR3aa: CSIGQGNMNTEAFF; CDR3nt: TGCAGCATTGGACAGGGCAACATGAACACTGAAGCTTTCTTT
abundance: few; d_gene: .; v_gene: TRBV4-1; j_gene: TRBJ1-5; CDR3aa: CASSQEYWGGQPQHF; CDR3nt: TGCGCCAGCAGCCAAGAATATTGGGGAGGCCAGCCCCAGCATTTT
abundance: .; d_gene: TRBD2; v_gene: TRBV27; j_gene: TRBJ2-1; CDR3aa: CASSSWTSGRYNEQFF; CDR3nt: TGTGCCAGCAGTTCCTGGACTAGCGGGAGGTACAATGAGCAGTTCTTC
abundance: .; d_gene: .; v_gene: TRBV28; j_gene: TRBJ1-2; CDR3aa: CASNHRDYGQNYGYTF; CDR3nt: TGTGCCAGCAATCATCGAGATTATGGACAGAACTATGGCTACACCTTC
abundance: .; d_gene: .; v_gene: TRBV6-5; j_gene: TRBJ1-6; CDR3aa: CASSYWAGQRHSPLHF; CDR3nt: TGTGCCAGCAGTTACTGGGCCGGACAGCGGCATTCACCCCTCCACTTT
abundance: .; d_gene: TRBD1; v_gene: TRBV6-1; j_gene: TRBJ1-2; CDR3aa: CASSPTGRKGYTF; CDR3nt: TGTGCCAGCAGTCCGACAGGGAGGAAAGGCTACACCTTC
abundance: .; d_gene: .; v_gene: TRBV28; j_gene: TRBJ2-5; CDR3aa: CASSLAGAETQYF; CDR3nt: TGTGCCAGCAGTTTAGCAGGGGCGGAGACCCAGTACTTC
abundance: once; d_gene: .; v_gene: TRBV6-1; j_gene: TRBJ2-3; CDR3aa: CASREGTANTQYF; CDR3nt: TGTGCCAGCAGGGAGGGGACAGCGAATACGCAGTATTTT
abundance: once; d_gene: TRBD2; v_gene: TRBV15; j_gene: TRBJ2-1; CDR3aa: CATSTRPSGGAYNEQFF; CDR3nt: TGTGCCACCAGCACAAGACCTAGCGGGGGGGCCTACAATGAGCAGTTCTTC
abundance: .; d_gene: TRBD2; v_gene: TRBV5-1; j_gene: TRBJ2-3; CDR3aa: CASSLGLAGADTQYF; CDR3nt: TGCGCCAGCAGCTTGGGGCTAGCGGGGGCAGATACGCAGTATTTT
abundance: once; d_gene: TRBD1; v_gene: TRBV27; j_gene: TRBJ2-5; CDR3aa: CASRGTGGFGYQETQYF; CDR3nt: TGTGCCAGCCGGGGGACAGGGGGCTTCGGGTACCAAGAGACCCAGTACTTC
abundance: once; d_gene: .; v_gene: TRBV27; j_gene: TRBJ2-2; CDR3aa: CASSFAGALFTGELFF; CDR3nt: TGTGCCAGCAGTTTCGCAGGGGCCCTTTTCACCGGGGAGCTGTTTTTT
abundance: few; d_gene: .; v_gene: TRBV5-6; j_gene: TRBJ2-7; CDR3aa: CASSLDLGRPQGEQYF; CDR3nt: TGTGCCAGCAGCTTGGACCTGGGCAGGCCACAGGGCGAGCAGTACTTC
abundance: .; d_gene: TRBD2; v_gene: TRBV5-4; j_gene: TRBJ2-5; CDR3aa: CASSLAGLAGNRETQYF; CDR3nt: TGTGCCAGCAGCTTGGCGGGACTAGCGGGGAATAGAGAGACCCAGTACTTC
abundance: .; d_gene: .; v_gene: TRBV21-1; j_gene: TRBJ2-7; CDR3aa: CASRRPGQASSYEQYF; CDR3nt: TGTGCCAGCAGGCGCCCTGGGCAGGCAAGCTCCTACGAGCAGTACTTC
abundance: .; d_gene: TRBD1; v_gene: TRBV2; j_gene: TRBJ2-7; CDR3aa: CASVDLTGYDEQYF; CDR3nt: TGTGCCAGCGTCGATCTGACAGGGTATGACGAGCAGTACTTC
abundance: .; d_gene: TRBD1; v_gene: TRBV7-9; j_gene: TRBJ1-3; CDR3aa: CASSFLETGGNTIYF; CDR3nt: TGTGCCAGCAGCTTTTTGGAGACAGGGGGGAACACCATATATTTT
abundance: .; d_gene: .; v_gene: TRBV28; j_gene: TRBJ2-1; CDR3aa: CASSLFIGMRVFF; CDR3nt: TGTGCCAGCAGTTTATTCATAGGGATGAGGGTGTTCTTC
abundance: .; d_gene: .; v_gene: TRBV4-1; j_gene: TRBJ2-3; CDR3aa: CASSQGSEDTQYF; CDR3nt: TGCGCCAGCAGCCAAGGGTCTGAGGATACGCAGTATTTT
abundance: .; d_gene: TRBD2; v_gene: TRBV6-4; j_gene: TRBJ2-1; CDR3aa: CASSDPAGDRNEQFF; CDR3nt: TGTGCCAGCAGTGACCCCGCGGGAGACCGCAATGAGCAGTTCTTC
abundance: .; d_gene: TRBD2; v_gene: TRBV7-2; j_gene: TRBJ2-5; CDR3aa: CASSSLPGLALGTQYF; CDR3nt: TGTGCCAGCAGCTCCCTCCCGGGACTAGCTCTGGGGACCCAGTACTTC
abundance: .; d_gene: .; v_gene: TRBV19; j_gene: TRBJ2-7; CDR3aa: CASSPTTDSYEQYF; CDR3nt: TGTGCCAGTAGTCCAACGACAGACTCCTACGAGCAGTACTTC
abundance: once; d_gene: TRBD2; v_gene: TRBV5-1; j_gene: TRBJ2-2; CDR3aa: CASSSYGLAGSNTGELFF; CDR3nt: TGCGCCAGCAGCTCCTACGGACTAGCGGGGTCGAACACCGGGGAGCTGTTTTTT
abundance: .; d_gene: .; v_gene: TRBV15; j_gene: TRBJ1-2; CDR3aa: CATSREGGGYGYTF; CDR3nt: TGTGCCACCAGCAGAGAAGGGGGGGGCTATGGCTACACCTTC
abundance: .; d_gene: TRBD1; v_gene: TRBV7-8; j_gene: TRBJ2-3; CDR3aa: CASSDTDRGAQGDTQYF; CDR3nt: TGTGCCAGCAGCGATACAGACAGGGGGGCTCAAGGAGATACGCAGTATTTT
abundance: .; d_gene: .; v_gene: TRBV7-2; j_gene: TRBJ2-7; CDR3aa: CASSSPGLTEQYF; CDR3nt: TGTGCCAGCAGCTCTCCCGGTTTAACGGAGCAGTACTTC
abundance: .; d_gene: .; v_gene: TRBV5-1; j_gene: TRBJ1-1; CDR3aa: CASSLGQAYGAFF; CDR3nt: TGCGCCAGCAGCTTGGGACAGGCCTATGGGGCTTTCTTT
abundance: .; d_gene: .; v_gene: TRBV30; j_gene: TRBJ1-1; CDR3aa: CAWSVDRLNTEAFF; CDR3nt: TGTGCCTGGAGTGTAGACAGATTAAACACTGAAGCTTTCTTT
abundance: .; d_gene: TRBD2; v_gene: TRBV2; j_gene: TRBJ2-2; CDR3aa: CASSSGAGDIWELFF; CDR3nt: TGTGCCAGCAGTTCGGGAGCGGGAGATATCTGGGAGCTGTTTTTT
abundance: few; d_gene: .; v_gene: TRBV7-9; j_gene: TRBJ1-5; CDR3aa: CASSLSLQGPQHF; CDR3nt: TGTGCCAGCAGTTTATCACTTCAGGGGCCCCAGCATTTT
abundance: .; d_gene: .; v_gene: TRBV6-1; j_gene: TRBJ1-5; CDR3aa: CASSYRHTIDQPQHF; CDR3nt: TGTGCCAGCAGCTACCGACATACAATCGATCAGCCCCAGCATTTT
abundance: .; d_gene: .; v_gene: TRBV11-2; j_gene: TRBJ2-5; CDR3aa: CASSLSPETQYF; CDR3nt: TGTGCCAGCAGCTTATCCCCGGAGACCCAGTACTTC
abundance: .; d_gene: .; v_gene: TRBV19; j_gene: TRBJ1-4; CDR3aa: CASSSWGDEKLFF; CDR3nt: TGTGCCAGTAGTAGTTGGGGCGATGAAAAACTGTTTTTT
abundance: once; d_gene: TRBD2; v_gene: TRBV7-2; j_gene: TRBJ2-1; CDR3aa: CASSAPRTSYNEQFF; CDR3nt: TGTGCCAGCAGCGCCCCGAGGACTAGCTATAATGAGCAGTTCTTC
abundance: .; d_gene: .; v_gene: TRBV6-5; j_gene: TRBJ1-4; CDR3aa: CASSYEVGTNEKLFF; CDR3nt: TGTGCCAGCAGTTACGAGGTGGGAACTAATGAAAAACTGTTTTTT
abundance: few; d_gene: .; v_gene: TRBV30; j_gene: TRBJ1-2; CDR3aa: CAWSFGYGYTF; CDR3nt: TGTGCCTGGAGTTTCGGGTATGGCTACACCTTC
abundance: .; d_gene: TRBD2; v_gene: TRBV5-1; j_gene: TRBJ2-1; CDR3aa: CASSLDFLPGEGRTNEQFF; CDR3nt: TGCGCCAGCAGCTTGGACTTCCTTCCCGGGGAGGGGCGAACTAATGAGCAGTTCTTC
abundance: .; d_gene: TRBD1; v_gene: TRBV28; j_gene: TRBJ1-3; CDR3aa: CASSPIMDRDWSGNTIYF; CDR3nt: TGTGCCAGCAGCCCAATAATGGACAGGGACTGGTCTGGAAACACCATATATTTT
abundance: .; d_gene: .; v_gene: TRBV10-3; j_gene: TRBJ1-4; CDR3aa: CAISDREATNEKLFF; CDR3nt: TGTGCCATCAGTGACCGGGAAGCAACTAATGAAAAACTGTTTTTT
abundance: .; d_gene: .; v_gene: TRBV2; j_gene: TRBJ1-1; CDR3aa: CASSYRAMNTEAFF; CDR3nt: TGTGCCAGCAGCTACAGGGCCATGAACACTGAAGCTTTCTTT
abundance: .; d_gene: .; v_gene: TRBV9; j_gene: TRBJ2-5; CDR3aa: CASSANPGDGETQYF; CDR3nt: TGTGCCAGCAGCGCTAACCCGGGGGACGGGGAGACCCAGTACTTC